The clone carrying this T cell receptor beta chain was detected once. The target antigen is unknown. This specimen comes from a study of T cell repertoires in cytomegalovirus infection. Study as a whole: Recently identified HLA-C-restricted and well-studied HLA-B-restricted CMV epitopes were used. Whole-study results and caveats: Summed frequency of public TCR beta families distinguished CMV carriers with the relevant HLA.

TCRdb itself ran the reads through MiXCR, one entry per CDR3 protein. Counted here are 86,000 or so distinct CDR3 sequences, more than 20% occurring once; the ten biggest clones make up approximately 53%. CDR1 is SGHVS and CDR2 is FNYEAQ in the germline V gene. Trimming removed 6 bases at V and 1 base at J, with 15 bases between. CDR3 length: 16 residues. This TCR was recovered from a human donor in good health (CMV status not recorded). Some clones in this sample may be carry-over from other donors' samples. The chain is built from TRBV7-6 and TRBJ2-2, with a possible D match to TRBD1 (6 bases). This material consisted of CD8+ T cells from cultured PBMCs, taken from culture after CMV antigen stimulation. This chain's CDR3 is CASRPTPGQNTGELFF. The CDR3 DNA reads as TGTGCCAGCAGGCCAACCCCGGGACAGAACACCGGGGAGCTGTTTTTT.